This TCR beta chain emerged from a study of cytomegalovirus exposure and HLA in healthy donors. The junction had 6 bases not matched to a gene; V was cut back by 2 bases and J by 3 bases. This CDR3 contains 15 residues. In germline, CDR1 is MDHEN, CDR2 SYDVKM. A multiplex PCR was run with 60 Vbeta primers and 13 Jbeta primers. Using immunoSEQ multiplex PCR, the repertoire was profiled, and TCRdb retains in-frame clones only, with some absent. The data show more than 140,000 clones, 50% to 75% seen once. The chain couples TRBV28 to TRBJ2-7; 8 bases align to TRBD1. This receptor was identified in a woman aged 25 to 39 in good health and CMV-seropositive. Sample: PBMCs. CDR3 DNA sequence: TGTGCCAGCAGTTTAGCGACAGGGGAGGACTACGAGCAGTACTTC. This encodes CASSLATGEDYEQYF.